This T cell receptor beta chain was sequenced in a study of T cell responses to AZD1222 COVID-19 vaccine. This clone was observed a single time. Measured with immunoSEQ multiplex PCR; TCRdb has only the in-frame clones, and not every one. There are 90,000 to 150,000 clones in the sample; roughly nine tenths occur only once, and under 3% lies in the top ten. This CDR3 comprises 17 residues. Germline loops: CDR1 SGHTA, CDR2 FQGTGA. With V trimmed by 2 bases and J by 3 bases, 10 bases remained unmatched. This clonotype originated in an adult who received the AZD1222 COVID-19 vaccine. This material consisted of peripheral blood, taken 28 days after the second AZD1222 dose. The rearrangement joins TRBV7-3 to TRBJ2-3, with 8 bases matching TRBD2. CDR3 loop: CASSLFWRGAGTDTQYF. CDR3 DNA: TGTGCCAGCAGCTTATTCTGGCGGGGGGCAGGTACAGATACGCAGTATTTT.